The next 5 T cell receptor beta chains were all read from a single sample in a study of blood T cell repertoires in COVID-19. The data were produced by immunoSEQ multiplex PCR, yet TCRdb's version contains in-frame clones alone and is incomplete. This table has 300,000 to 450,000 clones, 87% appearing once. Input material: peripheral blood. Source of these receptors: a young woman with COVID-19, enrolled during active disease.

The chain uses TRBV19 and TRBJ2-5; 16 bases line up with TRBD2. Looked up from germline, CDR1 is LNHDA and CDR2 is SQIVND (reference sequence). The CDR3 is 19 amino acids. V lost 5 bases, J lost 2 bases, and 11 bases stayed unmatched. The CDR3 reads CASSSIGGLAGGSQETQYF. The CDR3 DNA sequence: TGTGCCAGTAGTTCCATCGGGGGACTAGCGGGAGGGTCACAAGAGACCCAGTACTTC.

The gene calls are TRBV7-9 and TRBJ1-4; D uncertain. The CDR3 is 14 amino acids. Germline loops: CDR1 SEHNR, CDR2 FQNEAQ (reference sequence). V dropped 2 bases and J dropped 3 bases, with 7 bases sitting between them. The DNA of the CDR3 is TGTGCCAGCAGCTTACACAGCCCTAATGAAAAACTGTTTTTT. The encoded protein is CASSLHSPNEKLFF.

This clone was detected only once. CDR3 region: CASSLTSGMGNEQFF. The CDR3 bases are TGCGCCAGCAGCTTGACTAGCGGGATGGGCAATGAGCAGTTCTTC. The rearrangement links TRBV5-1 to TRBJ2-1, with 10 positions matching TRBD2. The V and J ends lost 1 base and 6 bases, in that order; junction bases with no gene match: 4. CDR3 length equals 15 residues. Germline CDR1 is SGHRS and CDR2 is YFSETQ.

The V gene is TRBV4-1, the J gene TRBJ1-6; unclear D gene. V gave up 0 bases and J gave up 9 bases, with 6 bases separating them. This CDR3 is built from 13 residues. From germline, CDR1 is MGHRA and CDR2 YSYEKL. CDR3 coding DNA: TGCGCCAGCAGCCAAGATCTGAGTTCACCCCTCCACTTT. It encodes CASSQDLSSPLHF.

V gene TRBV5-4 combines with J gene TRBJ2-6, with TRBD1 as a possible D gene (6 bases). The germline gives CDR1 SGHNT, CDR2 YYREEE (reference sequence). The CDR3 is 15 amino acids. V lost 4 bases, J lost 2 bases, and 10 bases lay in between. CDR3 region: CASSLTGPGANVLTF. The CDR3 nucleotides read TGTGCCAGCAGCCTCACAGGGCCTGGGGCCAACGTCCTGACTTTC.